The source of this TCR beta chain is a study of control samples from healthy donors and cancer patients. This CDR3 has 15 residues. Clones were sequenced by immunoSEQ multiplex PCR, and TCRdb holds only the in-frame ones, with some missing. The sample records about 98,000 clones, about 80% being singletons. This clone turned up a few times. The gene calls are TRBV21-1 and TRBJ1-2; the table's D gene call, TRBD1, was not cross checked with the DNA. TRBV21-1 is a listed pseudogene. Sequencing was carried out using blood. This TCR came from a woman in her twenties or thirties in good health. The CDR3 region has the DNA TGTGCCAGCAGCAGGGGCCGTCCACCAGTCTATGGCTACACCTTC. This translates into CASSRGRPPVYGYTF.